This T cell receptor (beta chain) was recorded in a study of identical twins (dated by TCRdb to about 2016). With respect to the entire study: To test whether fetal clonotypes persist, the study used deep sequencing on TCR alpha and beta repertoires from monozygotic twins, unrelated adults of various ages, and cord blood. To rule out contamination, the twin experiments were replicated at different times with different library preparation protocols.

Inclusive of the bounding cysteine and phenylalanine, the CDR3 is 19 residues long. Only CDR3 DNA is held: 57 bases, read in frame from base 1. Relative to germline, V is 4 bases shorter and J is 3 bases shorter, with 26 bases between their ends. In the germline V gene (reference sequence), CDR1 corresponds to SGHAT and CDR2 to FQDESV. Study-wide findings and limitations: Invariant T cells such as MAIT and iNKT could partly confound zero-insertion analyses, though diverse VJ usage argued against this for most clonotypes. A weaker excess of twin sharing was found in beta out-of-frame sequences because the signal-to-noise ratio was lowered by fewer shared sequences. In monozygotic twins, recombination models systematically underestimated out-of-frame TCR alpha sharing, but the models matched the sharing seen between unrelated individuals. Out-of-frame TCR alpha sequences shared between twins showed an excess of low generation-probability sequences compared with coincidental sharing between unrelated individuals. Because the same donors could not be followed over many years, conclusions were based on cross-sectional statistical analysis. Fewer insertions were carried by abundant cord blood beta clonotypes, a similar but weaker trend appeared in young adult naive repertoires, and no such trend appeared in memory repertoires.

The library was made by 5' RACE. Sequencing used an Illumina HiSeq 2000. Template switching added a universal primer binding site, and the final cDNA carried a unique molecular identifier that allowed TCR cDNA molecules to be counted accurately. Specific primers in the conserved constant-segment region were used to synthesize first-strand cDNA for the TCR alpha and beta chains. To control for contamination, each cDNA library was double barcoded with a SMART-Mk sample barcode plus Illumina barcodes. Two successive PCR steps introduced TruSeq adapter sequences along with Illumina sample barcodes. The TCR alpha and beta cDNA libraries were sequenced on the Illumina HiSeq platform using custom primers. The study's own analysis went as follows. MiGEC processed the raw reads to extract unique molecular identifiers, while MiXCR was used to determine the CDR3 positions. Recombination models were inferred per individual with the repgenHMM and IGoR tools using an EM algorithm. The tcR package in R was used for shared clonotype analysis, with sharing normalized by the product of cloneset sizes. Out-of-frame nonproductive sequences were analyzed to study raw recombination free of thymic and clonal selection effects. The public reads were quality trimmed at Q25 with fastp and then assembled into clones with MiXCR by TCRdb, keeping productive beta chains. Every entry covers one CDR3 protein and lists the most common genes and DNA from its rows. The V and J calls shown here were made by TCRdb, not taken from the authors' results. Counted in this sample were 550,000 to 700,000 distinct CDR3 sequences; around 20% of them appeared once. The biggest ten clones account for 4.3% of the sample.

To note about this clonotype: Its antigen is still unknown. Base qualities are not provided; no much larger clone lies one nucleotide away.

Only healthy Caucasian donors were included. Three pairs of female monozygotic twins, all aged roughly 18 to 29 years, were included in the twin cohort. Peripheral blood mononuclear cells were the source from which RNA for the TCR libraries was isolated. The sample was also linked to a second study, of T cells expressing NK-cell markers. The second study's authors report: In sorted CD3+CD56+NKG2C+, CD3+CD56+NKG2C- and CD3+CD56-NKG2C+ T-cell subsets from 7 or 8 donors, TCR beta-chain repertoires were profiled. Seven of the eight sequenced donors were HCMV-seropositive and one was HCMV-seronegative. In several experiments an anti-gammadeltaTCR antibody was added to restrict sorting to alphabetaTCR-expressing T cells. In six donors, the dominant CD3+CD56+NKG2C+ clonotypes ranked among the top 10 CD8+ clonotypes, making up about 1.0-7.5% of CD8+ T cells. Those dominant clonotypes were again the most abundant among CD3+CD56-NKG2C+ cells in a handful of donors, at about 25-65%. Whether the expanded NKG2C-expressing T cell clones were specific for HCMV antigens was left unclear. Randomly selected healthy volunteers, three men and five women, were used as the eight sequenced donors. HCMV-specific IgG was detected in serum with a commercial ELISA kit to determine HCMV serostatus. Bulk peripheral blood T-cell repertoires were additionally sequenced from unsorted PBMC for over 5 donors. MIGEC was used to demultiplex reads and group the reads by UMI, and MiTCR was used to assemble and quantify clonotypes. To exclude erroneous sequences, any TCR cDNA sequence not supported by at least two reads was discarded. The tcR package was used for downstream repertoire analysis, and clonotypes were matched across fractions by CDR3 nucleotide sequence plus V segment. VDJmatch was used to annotate antigen specificity against VDJdb, with one amino acid substitution in CDR3 permitted.

What was sequenced was PBMCs. Rearrangement joined TRBV11-1 to TRBJ2-3; TRBD2 is possibly the D segment (5 matching bases). This sequence originates from a young woman in good health. Here the CDR3 is given as CASSSVDSFGPPGTDTQYF. The DNA sequence is as follows: TGTGCCAGCAGCTCAGTAGATTCCTTCGGGCCCCCGGGGACAGATACGCAGTATTTT.